These 11 T cell receptor beta chains were all obtained from the same sample, sequenced in a study of cytomegalovirus exposure and HLA in healthy donors. 60 Vbeta and 13 Jbeta primers were used in PCR. The table came from immunoSEQ multiplex PCR; TCRdb's copy has only in-frame clones and leaves some out. Of 95,000 to 150,000 clones in the sample, approximately 80% are singletons; the top ten hold approximately 0.22%. The sample was PBMCs. These receptors all stem from a man in his forties or fifties in good health and CMV-seronegative.

V and J are TRBV7-2 and TRBJ2-3; TRBD2 matches 8 bases. V lost 1 base and J lost 3; bases outside the gene matches: 3. CDR1 is SGHTA and CDR2 is FQGNSA in the germline V gene. This CDR3 contains 15 residues. The CDR3 DNA reads TGTGCCAGCAGCTTAGACGGGGGGGGGACAGATACGCAGTATTTT. Translating it yields CASSLDGGGTDTQYF. The complete variable domain, with remaining parts taken from reference TRBV7-2 and TRBJ2-3, reads GAGVSQSPSNKVTEKGKDVELRCDPISGHTALYWYRQSLGQGLEFLIYFQGNSAPDKSGLPSDRFSAERTGGSVSTLTIQRTQQEDSAVYLCASSLDGGGTDTQYFGPGTRLTVL.

DNA of the CDR3: TGTGCCAGCGGTAGGACAGGGAAGAGCACCGGGGAGCTGTTTTTT. It yields the protein CASGRTGKSTGELFF. The chain employs TRBV2 and TRBJ2-2, with 8 bases identical to TRBD1. This CDR3 has 15 amino acids. J was trimmed by 4 bases and V by 8 bases; bases with no gene match: 9. Germline values: CDR1 SNHLY, CDR2 FYNNEI.

This sequence joins TRBV9 and TRBJ2-5; 11 bases match TRBD1. Germline CDR1 reads SGDLS; CDR2 reads YYNGEE. With 0 bases clipped from V and 4 bases from J, the junction kept 8 bases outside the gene matches. The CDR3 sequence is 17 residues long. The CDR3 sequence is CASSVAYRTGGRETQYF. CDR3 bases: TGTGCCAGCAGCGTAGCATATAGGACAGGGGGCCGAGAGACCCAGTACTTC.

The gene calls are TRBV2 and TRBJ2-7, with 9 bases that match TRBD2. This CDR3 is 13 amino acids long. The J segment lost 3 bases and the V segment lost 11 bases, leaving 8 bases of the junction unmatched. Germline assignment: CDR1 SNHLY and CDR2 FYNNEI. The DNA for the CDR3 is TGTGCCGGTGAGGCTAGCGGGAACTACGAGCAGTACTTC. Translated, it gives CAGEASGNYEQYF. Full variable domain (outside the CDR3, taken from reference TRBV2 and TRBJ2-7): EPEVTQTPSHQVTQMGQEVILRCVPISNHLYFYWYRQILGQKVEFLVSFYNNEISEKSEIFDDQFSVERPDGSNFTLKIRSTKLEDSAMYFCAGEASGNYEQYFGPGTRLTVT.

The V gene is TRBV5-1, the J gene TRBJ2-3, with 10 bases lining up with TRBD1. The CDR3 has 15 residues. Germline trimming cut 0 bases from V and 5 bases from J; bases unmatched to any gene: 3. Germline-derived CDR1 and CDR2 are SGHRS and YFSETQ. The DNA for the CDR3 is TGCGCCAGCAGCTTGGCCGGGACAGGGGTAGATACGCAGTATTTT. Its translation is CASSLAGTGVDTQYF.

V usage is TRBV10-3 and J usage is TRBJ1-2, with 7 bases fitting TRBD1. J lost 8 bases, V lost 6 bases, and 6 bases had no gene match. Germline lookup yields CDR1 ENHRY and CDR2 SYGVKD. The CDR3 has 12 amino acids. CDR3 nucleotide sequence: TGTGCCATCAGCCTTACAGGGGAGGGCTACACCTTC. Encoded protein: CAISLTGEGYTF.

This clone was detected once. The chain is built from TRBV4-3 and TRBJ1-1; 9 nucleotides agree with TRBD1. The germline V gene has CDR1 LGHNA and CDR2 YSLEER. Trimming removed 4 bases from V and 3 bases from J; junction bases left unmatched: 6. The CDR3 has 15 amino acids. CDR3: CASSRGTGCDTEAFF. The CDR3 coding sequence is TGCGCCAGCAGCCGAGGGACAGGGTGTGACACTGAAGCTTTCTTT.

The chain combines TRBV19 with TRBJ1-1; the D is unclear. This CDR3 region has 15 residues. Trimming removed 1 base at V and 0 bases at J, with 9 bases between. Germline assignment: CDR1 LNHDA and CDR2 SQIVND (reference sequence). CDR3 DNA sequence: TGTGCCAGTAGTATAGTAGAGGCGGTGAACACTGAAGCTTTCTTT. Encoded protein: CASSIVEAVNTEAFF.

V gene TRBV29-1 combines with J gene TRBJ2-5, with a weak D call TRBD1 (7 bases). Trimming stripped 7 bases from V and 5 bases from J, with 23 bases between. This CDR3 is 15 amino acids long. Germline CDR1 is SQVTM and CDR2 is ANQGSEA. The CDR3 loop reads CSGRDSGTRAETQYF. DNA of the CDR3: TGCAGCGGGAGGGACAGCGGAACCCGGGCCGAGACCCAGTACTTC.

The chain links TRBV30 to TRBJ1-3, with D perhaps TRBD1 (5 bases). This CDR3 region has 15 residues. Germline loops: CDR1 GTSNPN, CDR2 SVGIG (reference sequence). The V gene lost 1 base and the J gene lost 0 bases, with 10 bases spanning the gap. In DNA, the CDR3 is TGTGCCTGGAGTGACGACAGCGACTCTGGAAACACCATATATTTT. Translation: CAWSDDSDSGNTIYF.

The table lists this clone with a count of one. The chain links TRBV13 to TRBJ1-1, with D hard to call. The CDR3 sequence is 15 residues long. The V end was cut by 3 bases, the J end by 1 base, with 12 bases between. The germline CDR1 and CDR2 sequences are PRHDT and FYEKMQ (reference sequence). In nucleotides, the CDR3 is TGTGCCAGCAGCTTTAACGACATCCAGAACACTGAAGCTTTCTTT. Encoded protein: CASSFNDIQNTEAFF. Full variable domain (outside the CDR3, taken from reference TRBV13 and TRBJ1-1): AAGVIQSPRHLIKEKRETATLKCYPIPRHDTVYWYQQGPGQDPQFLISFYEKMQSDKGSIPDRFSAQQFSDYHSELNMSSLELGDSALYFCASSFNDIQNTEAFFGQGTRLTVV.